These 24 T cell receptor beta chains originate from one sample sequenced in a study of Ad26.COV2.S vaccination and SARS-CoV-2 variants. The protocol was immunoSEQ multiplex PCR, while the TCRdb copy is restricted to in-frame clones and leaves out a portion. The sample yields fewer than 500,000 clones, 90% seen once. Stated treatment: 15 to 20 received Ad26.COV2.S at low or high dose, single or two shots; about five received placebo; per-sample allocation not given. On day 63 after the first injection, vaccine and placebo recipients gave samples. The specimen comprised peripheral blood, sampled in a trial of Ad26.COV2.S vaccine versus placebo. These receptors originate from a person aged 18-65 years who received the Ad26.COV2.S COVID-19 vaccine or a placebo.

This chain uses TRBV2 with TRBJ1-5, with no clear D. Trimming stripped 5 bases from V and 6 bases from J, with 11 bases between. The CDR3 loop spans 13 amino acids. The germline V gene encodes CDR1 SNHLY and CDR2 FYNNEI. The CDR3 DNA sequence: TGTGCCAGCAGTAAAGACCTGTTTCAGCCCCAGCATTTT. Translating gives CASSKDLFQPQHF.

J is TRBJ2-1 and V is TRBV25-1, with D tentatively TRBD2 (5 bases). The CDR3 is 15 residues long. Per germline, CDR1 MGHDK and CDR2 SYGVNS. V was clipped by 10 bases and J by 2 bases, with 18 bases between them. CDR3 nucleotide sequence: TGTGCCACCTCCAATGAGAGGGAACCCTACAATGAGCAGTTCTTC. Translation gives CATSNEREPYNEQFF.

This chain connects TRBV27 to TRBJ2-1; 11 bases line up with TRBD2. The length of the CDR3 is 15 residues. From germline, CDR1 is MNHEY and CDR2 SMNVEV (reference sequence). The V gene end was trimmed by 1 base and the J gene end by 8 bases; junction bases not matched to a gene: 4. The chain's CDR3 is CASSLLAGGPHEQFF. The CDR3 coding sequence is TGTGCCAGCAGTTTATTAGCGGGAGGGCCGCATGAGCAGTTCTTC.

V and J are TRBV5-1 and TRBJ2-1, with D possibly matching TRBD1 (5 bases). CDR1 SGHRS and CDR2 YFSETQ come from the germline V gene. V lost 2 bases to trimming and J lost 0 bases, with 9 bases between them. There are 15 residues in the CDR3. The CDR3 loop is CASSFRTSSYNEQFF. The CDR3 coding sequence is TGCGCCAGCAGCTTTCGGACAAGCTCCTACAATGAGCAGTTCTTC.

V gene TRBV11-2 combines with J gene TRBJ1-2; D possibly corresponds to TRBD1 (5 bases). The V gene's germline CDR1 is SGHAT and CDR2 FQNNGV. V was cut by 4 bases and J by 3 bases, with 15 bases left in between. This CDR3 region has 15 residues. CDR3 DNA sequence: TGTGCCAGCAGCTACTTAGGAGGGGACGACTATGGCTACACCTTC. Translation: CASSYLGGDDYGYTF. Full variable domain (missing parts from reference TRBV11-2 and TRBJ1-2): EAGVAQSPRYKIIEKRQSVAFWCNPISGHATLYWYQQILGQGPKLLIQFQNNGVVDDSQLPKDRFSAERLKGVDSTLKIQPAKLEDSAVYLCASSYLGGDDYGYTFGSGTRLTVV.

V gene TRBV10-3 combines with J gene TRBJ1-5; D unclear. The CDR3 contains 13 residues. Germline-derived CDR1 and CDR2 are ENHRY and SYGVKD. Trimming removed 2 bases from V and 5 bases from J, with 7 bases in between. CDR3 amino acids: CAISEGNDQPQHF. CDR3 nucleotides: TGTGCCATCAGTGAGGGGAACGATCAGCCCCAGCATTTT.

This clone was detected once. The V gene is TRBV28, the J gene TRBJ1-4, with D tentatively TRBD1 (5 bases). V gave up 2 bases and J gave up 8 bases, with 9 bases separating them. The V gene's germline CDR1 is MDHEN and CDR2 SYDVKM. The CDR3 spans 13 residues. CDR3 sequence (DNA): TGTGCCAGCAGTTTAGGGGGACGGGAAAAACTGTTTTTT. It yields the protein CASSLGGREKLFF. The full variable domain, completed using reference TRBV28 and TRBJ1-4, is DVKVTQSSRYLVKRTGEKVFLECVQDMDHENMFWYRQDPGLGLRLIYFSYDVKMKEKGDIPEGYSVSREKKERFSLILESASTNQTSMYLCASSLGGREKLFFGSGTQLSVL.

The gene calls are TRBV29-1 and TRBJ1-4; D gene ambiguous. Germline-derived CDR1 and CDR2 are SQVTM and ANQGSEA. This CDR3 comprises 13 residues. The V end lost 7 bases, the J end lost 3 bases, and 12 bases lay between the germline ends. The CDR3 sequence: CSGRLPPNEKLFF. The CDR3 DNA reads TGCAGCGGACGGTTGCCTCCTAATGAAAAACTGTTTTTT.

This clone was seen once. J is TRBJ2-1 and V is TRBV28; 8 positions match TRBD2. With 3 bases clipped from V and 0 bases from J, the junction kept 7 bases outside the gene matches. Germline V gene sequence: CDR1 MDHEN, CDR2 SYDVKM. The CDR3 spans 17 residues. The CDR3: CASSFSGGPFSYNEQFF. CDR3 DNA sequence: TGTGCCAGCAGTTTTTCGGGAGGGCCTTTCTCCTACAATGAGCAGTTCTTC.

V and J are TRBV28 and TRBJ1-2; 7 bases map to TRBD1. V dropped 6 bases and J dropped 3; count of bases not matched to a gene: 10. Germline CDR1 is MDHEN and CDR2 is SYDVKM. CDR3 size: 15 residues. CDR3 residues: CASSPTTGPYYGYTF. The CDR3 nucleotides are TGTGCCAGCAGCCCAACGACAGGGCCTTACTATGGCTACACCTTC.

V and J are TRBV9 and TRBJ2-3; tentatively, D is TRBD2 (6 bases). CDR1 and CDR2 from the germline V gene are SGDLS and YYNGEE. V was trimmed by 2 bases and J by 3 bases, leaving 19 bases between them. CDR3 size: 17 residues. CDR3 in amino acids: CASSVPRDSGKTDTQYF. The CDR3 DNA reads as TGTGCCAGCAGCGTCCCCCGGGACTCCGGTAAAACAGATACGCAGTATTTT.

The chain recombines TRBV29-1 with TRBJ1-2, with TRBD1 matching 8 bases. Unmatched junction bases numbered 1, after V lost 0 bases and J lost 4 bases. This CDR3 comprises 13 residues. The V gene's germline CDR1 is SQVTM and CDR2 ANQGSEA. CDR3 loop: CSVEEDRGYGYTF. The CDR3 DNA reads TGCAGCGTTGAAGAAGACAGGGGCTATGGCTACACCTTC. The full variable domain, with the rest looked up from reference TRBV29-1 and TRBJ1-2, is SAVISQKPSRDICQRGTSLTIQCQVDSQVTMMFWYRQQPGQSLTLIATANQGSEATYESGFVIDKFPISRPNLTFSTLTVSNMSPEDSSIYLCSVEEDRGYGYTFGSGTRLTVV.

V gene TRBV7-6 combines with J gene TRBJ2-1; 14 bases fit TRBD2. This CDR3 spans 16 amino acids. V was pared by 5 bases and J by 6 bases, with 6 bases of the junction left unmatched. Germline V gene lookup returns CDR1 SGHVS and CDR2 FNYEAQ. The CDR3 reads CASSGIGLAGGNEQFF. CDR3 coding DNA: TGTGCCAGCAGCGGTATCGGACTAGCGGGAGGCAATGAGCAGTTCTTC.

The gene calls are TRBV7-9 and TRBJ2-7, with 7 bases matching TRBD2. Germline values: CDR1 SEHNR, CDR2 FQNEAQ (reference sequence). Trimming removed 5 bases from V and 0 bases from J; junction bases left unmatched: 7. CDR3 length: 15 residues. DNA of the CDR3: TGTGCCAGCAGCGACCTGCTAGCGGACTCCTACGAGCAGTACTTC. It encodes CASSDLLADSYEQYF.

This clone has a handful of counts. V and J are TRBV7-2 and TRBJ2-5; D may correspond to TRBD1 or TRBD2 (5 bases each). V lost 5 bases to trimming and J lost 4 bases, with 11 bases between them. The CDR3 loop spans 13 amino acids. From germline, CDR1 is SGHTA and CDR2 FQGNSA. CDR3 in DNA: TGTGCCAGCAGCCCTGGGACGGGAGAGACCCAGTACTTC. This encodes CASSPGTGETQYF.

This chain uses TRBV2 with TRBJ2-5, with TRBD2 as a possible D gene (6 bases). The CDR3 is 11 residues long. The germline V gene encodes CDR1 SNHLY and CDR2 FYNNEI. Trimming took off 11 bases at V and 9 bases at J, with 16 bases between the two ends. CDR3: CACGTGEAQYF. The CDR3 DNA reads TGTGCCTGCGGGACGGGCGAGGCCCAGTACTTC.

This chain uses TRBV19 with TRBJ2-1; unclear D gene. Germline V lookup: CDR1 LNHDA, CDR2 SQIVND (reference sequence). V shed 5 bases and J shed 6 bases, with 20 bases lying between them. The CDR3 length is 16 residues. The chain's CDR3 is CASSEQPGLRSNEQFF. The CDR3 coding sequence is TGTGCCAGTAGTGAACAGCCGGGCCTAAGGAGCAATGAGCAGTTCTTC.

This clone was seen more than once but under ten times. This chain connects TRBV10-3 to TRBJ2-2; 13 bases are shared with TRBD2. CDR1 ENHRY and CDR2 SYGVKD come from the germline V gene. The J segment lost 7 bases and the V segment lost 4 bases, leaving 3 bases of the junction unmatched. This CDR3 region has 15 residues. CDR3 amino acids: CAISGGLAGVGELFF. In nucleotides, the CDR3 is TGTGCCATCAGTGGCGGACTAGCGGGGGTCGGGGAGCTGTTTTTT.

CDR3 bases: TGTGCCAGCTCCCCCTCCGGGACTCGAAGGACCGGGGAGCTGTTTTTT. Translated, it gives CASSPSGTRRTGELFF. The V and J genes are TRBV2 and TRBJ2-2; TRBD2 is a possible D gene (6 bases). The germline CDR1 and CDR2 sequences are SNHLY and FYNNEI. The germline V and J ends were trimmed by 8 bases and 5 bases, with 21 bases remaining between them. This CDR3 comprises 16 residues.

The chain couples TRBV29-1 to TRBJ2-3, with 12 bases aligning to TRBD2. Germline values: CDR1 SQVTM, CDR2 ANQGSEA. This CDR3 has 17 residues. V shed 6 bases and J 0 bases; nucleotides not matched to a gene: 10. The chain's CDR3 is CSVPSGRAVISTDTQYF. Here the CDR3 DNA reads TGCAGCGTCCCTAGCGGGAGGGCCGTCATTAGCACAGATACGCAGTATTTT.

Notes on this clone: The same CDR3 also results from other DNA sequences found in this sample. The chain is built from TRBV29-1 and TRBJ2-2; 7 bases agree with TRBD1. CDR1 SQVTM and CDR2 ANQGSEA come from the germline V gene. The CDR3 is 13 residues long. The chain's CDR3 is CSAGTANTGELFF. CDR3 nucleotides: TGCAGTGCCGGGACAGCGAACACCGGGGAGCTGTTTTTT.

The chain employs TRBV15 and TRBJ1-5; perhaps TRBD1 as D (5 bases). V was clipped by 5 bases and J by 4 bases, with 15 bases between them. The CDR3 loop spans 15 amino acids. Germline CDR1 LNHNV, CDR2 YYDKDF (reference sequence). The CDR3 DNA reads TGTGCCACCAGCTTGGGGCCGGACCTAAATCAGCCCCAGCATTTT. Encoded protein: CATSLGPDLNQPQHF.

This clone has only one observation. The J gene is TRBJ1-3, the V gene TRBV2; D gene uncertain. Germline CDR1 reads SNHLY; CDR2 reads FYNNEI. Trimming pared 4 bases from V and 0 bases from J, leaving 10 bases between. This CDR3 has 15 residues. The CDR3 spells CASSVQFLSGNTIYF. CDR3 sequence (DNA): TGTGCCAGCAGTGTTCAGTTCCTCTCTGGAAACACCATATATTTT.

Notes on this clone: The same CDR3 is also encoded by other DNA sequences in this sample. This rearrangement joins TRBV7-9 to TRBJ1-5, with unresolved D. CDR3 size: 12 residues. The V gene's germline CDR1 is SEHNR and CDR2 FQNEAQ (reference sequence). The V and J ends lost 1 base and 7 bases respectively, with 5 bases between them. Here the CDR3 reads CASSLGAQPQHF. In DNA, the CDR3 is TGTGCCAGCAGCTTAGGCGCCCAGCCCCAGCATTTT.